The 25 T cell receptor beta chains below come from one sample, sequenced in a study of regulatory T cells in long-lasting Graves disease. Arm-PCR with iRepertoire HTBI primers amplified the CDR3 regions for these TCR beta libraries. TCRdb recomputed calls from the multiplex PCR reads with MiXCR, one row per CDR3 protein. The sample records a few hundred thousand distinct CDR3 sequences, approximately 15% being singletons. As to time point: newly diagnosed GD, antithyroid drugs for less than 3 months. Following extraction of RNA from PBMCs, that RNA was used to make the TCR library. This same sample was also part of a study on T cells in Graves' hyperthyroidism and ophthalmopathy.

The sample was peripheral blood mononuclear cells (PBMCs), taken at new diagnosis, from a patient treated with antithyroid drugs. The receptors stem from a woman in her 50s with Graves disease.

This clonotype was observed many times. The chain couples TRBV9 to TRBJ1-2, with TRBD1 as a possible D gene (6 bases). The V end lost 0 bases, the J end lost 9 bases, and 12 bases lay between the germline ends. This CDR3 has 13 residues. CDR1 SGDLS and CDR2 YYNGEE come from the germline V gene. The CDR3 DNA follows: TGTGCCAGCAGCGTAGGGACAGAAGAACGCTACACCTTC. Protein product: CASSVGTEERYTF.

As to this clonotype: A read error may be the cause here, since a much bigger clone is one base away. This chain joins TRBV2 and TRBJ1-2, with TRBD1 as a possible D gene (6 bases). Per germline, CDR1 SNHLY and CDR2 FYNNEI. CDR3 size: 13 residues. The V and J ends lost 4 bases and 4 bases respectively, with 10 bases between them. The CDR3 region is CASSGGQVYGYTF. The CDR3 bases are TGTGCCAGCAGTGGGGGACAAGTCTATGGCTACACCTTC.

This clonotype was counted ten times or more. The chain combines TRBV9 with TRBJ2-1; D is undetermined. The CDR3 consists of 15 residues. Germline CDR1 is SGDLS and CDR2 is YYNGEE. V lost 0 bases and J 1 base, leaving 8 bases between the germline ends. CDR3 residues: CASSVAGNSYNEQFF. The DNA for the CDR3 is TGTGCCAGCAGCGTAGCGGGTAATTCCTACAATGAGCAGTTCTTC.

The CDR3 spells CASSPGLDLFYEQFF. CDR3 DNA sequence: TGTGCCAGCAGCCCAGGACTGGACTTGTTCTATGAGCAGTTCTTC. The rearrangement uses TRBV7-2 and TRBJ2-1, with D possibly TRBD2 on 5 matching bases. V was trimmed by 5 bases and J by 8 bases, leaving 19 bases between them. Germline CDR1 reads SGHTA; CDR2 reads FQGNSA. This CDR3 has 15 residues.

The chain carries TRBV9 and TRBJ2-3, with D possibly called TRBD1 or TRBD2 (6 bases each). With 0 bases removed from V and 3 bases from J, the gap between germline ends came to 11 bases. The CDR3 is made up of 15 amino acids. Looked up from germline, CDR1 is SGDLS and CDR2 is YYNGEE. Written as DNA, the CDR3 is TGTGCCAGCAGCGTAGACGGGGGCTTGACAGATACGCAGTATTTT. This encodes CASSVDGGLTDTQYF.

This clonotype has ten or more counts. The chain links TRBV5-5 to TRBJ2-7, with a tentative D call TRBD1 (6 bases). CDR1 is SGHKS and CDR2 is YYEKEE in the germline V gene (reference sequence). The CDR3 has 14 residues. V was trimmed by 4 bases and J by 3 bases, leaving 14 bases between them. Here the CDR3 DNA reads TGTGCCAGCAGCCTACAGGGAACCAACTACGAGCAGTACTTC. Amino acid sequence: CASSLQGTNYEQYF.

The sample holds many counts of this clonotype. The chain carries TRBV11-2 and TRBJ2-5, with D possibly matching TRBD1 (5 bases). Germline V CDR1 and CDR2: SGHAT, FQNNGV. The CDR3 is 14 residues long. Trimming cost V 4 bases and J 5 bases, with 14 bases left between them. The CDR3 DNA sequence: TGTGCCAGCAGCTCTCCAGGGTTTAGGGAGACCCAGTACTTC. It translates to CASSSPGFRETQYF.

The chain combines TRBV20-1 with TRBJ2-7; no clear D. Deletions cut 6 bases from V and 3 bases from J, with 24 bases between. The CDR3 sequence is 16 residues long. Germline assignment: CDR1 DFQATT and CDR2 SNEGSKA (reference sequence). The CDR3 region is CSASAFWAATGYEQYF. CDR3 sequence (DNA): TGCAGTGCCAGCGCCTTTTGGGCAGCAACGGGCTACGAGCAGTACTTC.

Ten or more counts support this clonotype. Written as DNA, the CDR3 is TGCAGCGTTGTCGTTGCCAGAGCTGAAGCTTTCTTT. Translated: CSVVVARAEAFF. This chain uses TRBV29-1 with TRBJ1-1; no clear D gene. Germline values: CDR1 SQVTM, CDR2 ANQGSEA. The CDR3 runs 12 residues. V was pared by 4 bases and J by 6 bases, with 12 bases between.

This clonotype was counted many times. The chain combines TRBV13 with TRBJ2-2; 9 nucleotides match TRBD2. Germline V gene lookup returns CDR1 PRHDT and CDR2 FYEKMQ (reference sequence). The V gene end was trimmed by 3 bases and the J gene end by 4 bases; junction bases not matched to a gene: 6. This CDR3 is built from 16 residues. The DNA of the CDR3 is TGTGCCAGCAGCTTCCAAGCGGGAGGACGCACCGGGGAGCTGTTTTTT. Protein: CASSFQAGGRTGELFF.

The gene calls are TRBV5-1 and TRBJ2-1; 10 positions agree with TRBD2. The CDR3 runs 16 residues. The germline CDR1 and CDR2 sequences are SGHRS and YFSETQ. The junction had 10 bases not matched to a gene; V was cut back by 2 bases and J by 8 bases. This chain's CDR3 is CASSFVASGSIDEQFF. As DNA, the CDR3 is TGCGCCAGCAGCTTCGTGGCTAGCGGGAGTATAGATGAGCAGTTCTTC.

This clonotype has a count of ten or more. The chain uses TRBV12-3 or TRBV12-4 and TRBJ2-5; 8 bases are a match to TRBD2. The CDR3 totals 14 residues. V lost 3 bases, J lost 5 bases, and 5 bases stayed unmatched. This CDR3 reads CASSLTSARETQYF. The CDR3 bases are TGTGCCAGCAGTTTGACTAGCGCCAGGGAGACCCAGTACTTC.

In this sample, this clonotype turned up many times. This chain uses TRBV3-1 with TRBJ1-2; D is unresolved. Germline V gene lookup returns CDR1 LGHDT and CDR2 YNNKEL (reference sequence). Between the trimmed V and J ends, which lost 0 bases and 8 bases, there was a span of 13 bases. The CDR3 consists of 14 residues. The chain's CDR3 is CASSQDSSLWGYTF. CDR3 DNA sequence: TGTGCCAGCAGCCAAGATTCGAGTCTATGGGGCTACACCTTC.

This clonotype was seen repeatedly, ten times or more. J is TRBJ2-7 and V is TRBV28; TRBD2 matches 9 bases. The CDR3 has 15 amino acids. V was pared by 7 bases and J by 2 bases, with 9 bases of the junction left unmatched. Germline lookup yields CDR1 MDHEN and CDR2 SYDVKM. As DNA, the CDR3 is TGTGCCAGCACCTCCCGGGCGGGAGGGGCCTACGAGCAGTACTTC. Translated, it gives CASTSRAGGAYEQYF.

This clonotype has only one observation. The chain employs TRBV7-9 and TRBJ2-7, with 8 bases identical to TRBD2. V lost 5 bases, J lost 5 bases, and 11 bases stayed unmatched. This CDR3 is 15 amino acids long. From germline, CDR1 is SEHNR and CDR2 FQNEAQ (reference sequence). In DNA form, the CDR3 reads TGTGCCAGCAGCACCAGACTAGCGAGTGGCGACGAGCAGTACTTC. It is translated as CASSTRLASGDEQYF.

This clonotype was observed many times. This chain connects TRBV28 to TRBJ2-3, with TRBD2 matching 7 bases. Losses at the gene ends were 3 bases for V and 4 bases for J; bases not matched to a gene: 13. The CDR3 is 17 residues long. The germline gives CDR1 MDHEN, CDR2 SYDVKM. CDR3 in amino acids: CASSFHIAGNGADTQYF. CDR3 in DNA: TGTGCCAGCAGTTTCCACATAGCGGGTAACGGGGCAGATACGCAGTATTTT.

In this sample, this clonotype turned up a few times. CDR3 sequence (DNA): TGTGCCAGCGGGGACACATACTCTGGGGCCAACGTCCTGACTTTC. It codes for CASGDTYSGANVLTF. The chain is built from TRBV6-1 and TRBJ2-6; tentatively, D is TRBD1 (6 bases). The CDR3 contains 15 residues. The germline V gene has CDR1 MNHNS and CDR2 SASEGT. Trimming stripped 8 bases from V and 0 bases from J, with 11 bases between.

This clonotype was found a few times. V and J are TRBV6-2 or TRBV6-3 and TRBJ2-1; 11 bases are a match to TRBD2. This CDR3 spans 13 amino acids. Germline V gene lookup returns CDR1 MNHEY and CDR2 SVGEGT. The trim removed 5 bases at V and 10 bases at J, leaving 4 bases unmatched. CDR3 nucleotides: TGTGCCAGCAGTCCCCGACTAGCGGGAGAGCAGTTCTTC. Amino acids: CASSPRLAGEQFF.

On this clonotype itself: With only one base between it and a far larger clone, this is likely a read error. The rearrangement joins TRBV28 to TRBJ2-7; 12 bases map to TRBD2. The CDR3 runs to 14 residues. Germline CDR1 and CDR2: MDHEN and SYDVKM. CDR3 loop: CASSPPGLAGEQCF. CDR3 in DNA: TGTGCCAGCTCACCACCGGGACTAGCGGGCGAGCAGTGCTTC.

This clonotype was observed a few times. The chain uses TRBV7-3 and TRBJ2-2, with D possibly being TRBD2 (6 bases). The ends were cut back, 4 bases at V and 2 bases at J, with 14 bases in the middle. The CDR3 is made up of 16 amino acids. In germline, CDR1 is SGHTA, CDR2 FQGTGA. The CDR3 coding sequence is TGTGCCAGCAGCTCCGGGACTCAGCGTAACACCGGGGAGCTGTTTTTT. This gives the protein CASSSGTQRNTGELFF.

This clonotype was recorded a few times. The chain links TRBV5-4 to TRBJ1-1; D is ambiguous. The CDR3 contains 13 residues. Germline-derived CDR1 and CDR2 are SGHNT and YYREEE (reference sequence). Trimming removed 0 bases at V and 7 bases at J, with 10 bases between. The CDR3: CASSLANSFEAFF. The CDR3 DNA is TGTGCCAGCAGCTTGGCCAATAGTTTTGAAGCTTTCTTT.

The gene calls are TRBV5-1 and TRBJ2-3, with 11 positions matching TRBD2. Trimming cost V 4 bases and J 4 bases; bases outside gene matches: 2. Germline CDR1 reads SGHRS; CDR2 reads YFSETQ. The CDR3 is made up of 14 amino acids. CDR3 DNA sequence: TGCGCCAGCAGCGTAGCGGGAGGGGCAGATACGCAGTATTTT. Translated: CASSVAGGADTQYF.

In its sample, this clonotype was seen many times. The chain combines TRBV12-3 or TRBV12-4 with TRBJ2-7; 10 bases fit TRBD2. After removal of 5 bases from V and 4 bases from J, the junction contained 11 bases not matched to a gene. The CDR3 runs 16 residues. This CDR3 is CASSPSGRGLQYEQYF. For the CDR3, the DNA is TGTGCCAGCAGTCCCAGCGGGAGGGGCCTCCAATACGAGCAGTACTTC.

Many counts were recorded for this clonotype. The chain recombines TRBV11-2 with TRBJ2-1; either TRBD1 or TRBD2 may supply D (5 bases each). Per germline, CDR1 SGHAT and CDR2 FQNNGV. The CDR3 totals 19 residues. V was trimmed by 3 bases and J by 2 bases, leaving 23 bases between them. CDR3 sequence (DNA): TGTGCCAGCAGCTTTACCATTGGGGGTTGGTTGGTCACCTACAATGAGCAGTTCTTC. It codes for CASSFTIGGWLVTYNEQFF. The variable domain in full, completed from reference TRBV11-2 and TRBJ2-1, reads EAGVAQSPRYKIIEKRQSVAFWCNPISGHATLYWYQQILGQGPKLLIQFQNNGVVDDSQLPKDRFSAERLKGVDSTLKIQPAKLEDSAVYLCASSFTIGGWLVTYNEQFFGPGTRLTVL.

This clonotype was observed a handful of times. The chain is built from TRBV3-1 and TRBJ1-2; TRBD1 aligns across 11 bases. The CDR3 totals 14 residues. The V gene end was trimmed by 4 bases and the J gene end by 13 bases; junction bases not matched to a gene: 11. Germline CDR1 LGHDT, CDR2 YNNKEL (reference sequence). The CDR3 DNA is TGTGCCAGCAGCCGCCGGGACAGGGGGATGATAAGCACCTTC. It specifies CASSRRDRGMISTF.